This T cell receptor beta chain derives from a study of human T cells and chemical hapten exposure. Single cDNA molecules in the library carried unique molecular identifiers attached during preparation. TCRdb reprocessed the RACE reads with MiXCR, giving one entry per CDR3 protein. The profile shows approximately 43,000 distinct CDR3 sequences, over 3.5% of them singletons. Stated time point: patch test 1, 2 weeks after DPC sensitization. Sample treatment: therapeutic diphenylcyclopropenone sensitization with weekly scalp DPC. Unfractionated whole blood yielded the extracted total RNA. Blood draws came first, before each patch test. The donor pool consisted of alopecia patients aged 18 to 70 years, considered suitable for DPC. This clonotype was seen at least ten times. Per germline, CDR1 DFQATT and CDR2 SNEGSKA (reference sequence). Between the trimmed V and J ends, which lost 0 bases and 3 bases, there was a span of 12 bases. The CDR3 consists of 15 residues.

Here the sequenced sample was whole blood, taken in connection with sensitization to the hapten diphenylcyclopropenone (DPC). V gene TRBV20-1 combines with J gene TRBJ1-5; D gene uncertain. This sequence originates from a man in his fifties with alopecia areata. Some clones in this sample may be carry-over from other donors' samples. The CDR3 region has the DNA TGCAGTGCTAGAGATGGGCCGGGAATCAATCAGCCCCAGCATTTT. Translated: CSARDGPGINQPQHF.